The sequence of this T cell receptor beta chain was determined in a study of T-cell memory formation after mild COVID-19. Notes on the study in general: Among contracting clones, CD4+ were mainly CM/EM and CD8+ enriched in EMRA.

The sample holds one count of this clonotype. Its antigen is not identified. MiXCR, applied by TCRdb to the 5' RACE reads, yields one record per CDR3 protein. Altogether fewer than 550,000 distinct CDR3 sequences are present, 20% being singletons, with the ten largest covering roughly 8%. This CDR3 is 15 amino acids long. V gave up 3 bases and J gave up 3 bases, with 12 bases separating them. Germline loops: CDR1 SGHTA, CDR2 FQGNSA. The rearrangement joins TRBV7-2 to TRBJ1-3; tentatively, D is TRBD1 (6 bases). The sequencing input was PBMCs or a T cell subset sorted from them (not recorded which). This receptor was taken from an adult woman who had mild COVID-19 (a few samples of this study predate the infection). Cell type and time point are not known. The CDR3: CASSFGGSRGNTIYF. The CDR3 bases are TGTGCCAGCAGCTTCGGGGGCTCGCGTGGAAACACCATATATTTT.